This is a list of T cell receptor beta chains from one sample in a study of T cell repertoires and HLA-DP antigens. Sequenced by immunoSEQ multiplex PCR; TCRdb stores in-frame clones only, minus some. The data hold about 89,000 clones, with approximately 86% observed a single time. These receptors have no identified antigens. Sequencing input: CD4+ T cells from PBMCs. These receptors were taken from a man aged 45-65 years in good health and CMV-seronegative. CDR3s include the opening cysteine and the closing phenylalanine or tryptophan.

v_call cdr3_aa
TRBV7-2 CASSPPLGQGDGELFF
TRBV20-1 CSARAGDTQYF
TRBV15 CATSVTTDTQYF
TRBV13 CASSLLQSGELFF
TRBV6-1 CASSRDRNSNQPQHF
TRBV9 CAILFGTGNYEQYF
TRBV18 CASSPRTTSSYEQYF
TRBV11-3 CASSLARTAEAFF
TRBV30 CAWSVSGAYGYTF
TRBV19 CASIPQGENYGYTF
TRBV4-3 CASSQEGGTGGADTQYF
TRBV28 CASRPSVGTIPEQYF
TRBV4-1 CASSQVSRPILGSPLHF
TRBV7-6 CASSPQGLQTYEQYF
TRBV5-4 CASSLAQGYEQYF
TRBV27 CASSTHREGEETQYF
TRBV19 CASTPRGKETQYF
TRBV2 CASSPNYSNQPQHF
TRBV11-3 CASSPRGAGGYNEQFF
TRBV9 CASSVGIGNTEAFF
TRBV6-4 CASRAGPNNEQFF
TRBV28 CASSFRGNTEAFF
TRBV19 CASTVLSGANVLTF
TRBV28 CASSKGTAEAFF
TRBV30 CAWSSWGLKNNTEAFF
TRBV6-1 CASSERTGFYEQYF
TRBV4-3 CASSQENFRSSYNSPLHF
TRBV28 CASSGAGTGKNEQFF
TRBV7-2 CASSLRGEKYGYTF
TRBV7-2 CASSLAWDGYNEQFF
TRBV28 CASSPPDASNQPQHF
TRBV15 CATSRDGAGNTEAFF
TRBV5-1 CASSLEQGTYEQYF
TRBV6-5 CASSYPTPGQYF
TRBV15 CATSAWTSFNQPQHF
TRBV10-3 CAISGEGTDNSPLHF
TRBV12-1 CASSPLGLPREKLFF
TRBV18 CASSPGGRSYEQYF
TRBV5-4 CASSLETDYEQYF
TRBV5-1 CASSVSGSSTDTQYF
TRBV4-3 CASSARQGAPDTQYF
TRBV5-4 CASTLKVGGATEAFF
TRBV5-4 CASSLDGGRGADTQYF
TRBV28 CASRRQGGRNEKLFF
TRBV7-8 CASSTREFYGYTF
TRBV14 CASSQLDRGGYEQYF